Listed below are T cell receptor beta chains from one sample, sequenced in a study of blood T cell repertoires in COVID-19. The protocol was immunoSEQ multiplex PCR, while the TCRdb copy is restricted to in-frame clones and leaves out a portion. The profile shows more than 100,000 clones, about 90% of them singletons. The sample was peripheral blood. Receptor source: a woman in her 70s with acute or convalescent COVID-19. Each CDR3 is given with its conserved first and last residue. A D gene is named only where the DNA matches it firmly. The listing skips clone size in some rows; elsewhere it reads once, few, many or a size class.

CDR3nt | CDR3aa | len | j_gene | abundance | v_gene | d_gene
TGTGCCAGCAGCTACAACTCTGGAAACACCATATATTTT | CASSYNSGNTIYF | 13 | TRBJ1-3 | - | TRBV5-8 | -
TGTGCCAGCAGATCCTCCTCGGTTGAAAAACTGTTTTTT | CASRSSSVEKLFF | 13 | TRBJ1-4 | - | TRBV12-3/TRBV12-4 | -
TGTGCTAGTGGACCCACCGGGGGAAACACCATATATTTT | CASGPTGGNTIYF | 13 | TRBJ1-3 | - | TRBV12-5 | -
TGTGCCAGCAGTTACTCGATCGGGGGGGCGTGGCAGCCCCAGCATTTT | CASSYSIGGAWQPQHF | 16 | TRBJ1-5 | - | TRBV6-5 | -
TGTGCCAGCAGTTTAGTCTATCAGCCCCAGCATTTT | CASSLVYQPQHF | 12 | TRBJ1-5 | - | TRBV28 | -
TGTGCCAGCAGCCGCGGGACAGCCACTGAAGCTTTCTTT | CASSRGTATEAFF | 13 | TRBJ1-1 | - | TRBV7-3 | TRBD1
TGTGCCTGGAGTGTCGACAGGGCGGGTGGCTACACCTTC | CAWSVDRAGGYTF | 13 | TRBJ1-2 | few | TRBV30 | TRBD1
TGTGCCAGCCCCCGGGACAGGGACATGAACACTGAAGCTTTCTTT | CASPRDRDMNTEAFF | 15 | TRBJ1-1 | - | TRBV27 | TRBD1
TGTGCCAGCATCGACAGGAAGAAAACCCGTATCGGTCCACCCCAGCATTTT | CASIDRKKTRIGPPQHF | 17 | TRBJ1-5 | - | TRBV27 | -
TGTGCCAGCAGCCCAGCGGGGTCCGTGGGAGAGACCCAGTACTTC | CASSPAGSVGETQYF | 15 | TRBJ2-5 | - | TRBV7-3 | TRBD2
TGTGCCAGCAAGGAGGTGTTCTCTGGAAACACCATATATTTT | CASKEVFSGNTIYF | 14 | TRBJ1-3 | - | TRBV6-5 | -
TGTGCCACCAGTGCCGTAACAGGGGGCGCAACAGATACGCAGTATTTT | CATSAVTGGATDTQYF | 16 | TRBJ2-3 | - | TRBV24-1 | TRBD1
TGTGCCAGCAGCCCGTACGGGGAGCAGTTCTTC | CASSPYGEQFF | 11 | TRBJ2-1 | - | TRBV7-2 | -
TGCGCCAGCAGCTTTGGGGACAGGGGAACAGGACAGCCCCAGCATTTT | CASSFGDRGTGQPQHF | 16 | TRBJ1-5 | once | TRBV5-1 | TRBD1
TGTGCCACCAGCAGATCATTAGGACAGCATTCTGAAAAACTGTTTTTT | CATSRSLGQHSEKLFF | 16 | TRBJ1-4 | - | TRBV15 | -
TGTGCCTGGAGTCTACTAGCGGTTCAAGAGACCCAGTACTTC | CAWSLLAVQETQYF | 14 | TRBJ2-5 | once | TRBV30 | TRBD2
TGCGCCAGCAGCTCGGGGACAGCACCTTCCTACGAGCAGTACTTC | CASSSGTAPSYEQYF | 15 | TRBJ2-7 | - | TRBV5-1 | TRBD1
TGTGCCAGCAGTGCCCAGCTGGGCGACAATGAGCAGTTCTTC | CASSAQLGDNEQFF | 14 | TRBJ2-1 | - | TRBV28 | -
TGTGCCAGCACTCCGGACAGGAGGTACTATGGCTACACCTTC | CASTPDRRYYGYTF | 14 | TRBJ1-2 | once | TRBV6-5 | TRBD1
TGCGCCAGCAGCGCCTTGGGGGGTGTGAACACTGAAGCTTTCTTT | CASSALGGVNTEAFF | 15 | TRBJ1-1 | - | TRBV5-1 | -
TGTGCCAGCAGTGAAACGGGGGGCGCGGGGTCCGGGGAGCTGTTTTTT | CASSETGGAGSGELFF | 16 | TRBJ2-2 | - | TRBV6-1 | -
TGTGCCAGCAGCCATCCGGGGGGACAGGGATTCGACACCGGGGAGCTGTTTTTT | CASSHPGGQGFDTGELFF | 18 | TRBJ2-2 | - | TRBV7-9 | TRBD1
TGTGCCAGCAGCCAAGCCGAGCATCAGCCCCAGCATTTT | CASSQAEHQPQHF | 13 | TRBJ1-5 | - | TRBV3-1/TRBV3-2 | -
TGCGCCAGCAGCCAAGCCCAGGGCACCAATCAGCCCCAGCATTTT | CASSQAQGTNQPQHF | 15 | TRBJ1-5 | - | TRBV4-1 | -
TGTGCCAGCAGCTTCACTGTTGATAGCAATCAGCCCCAGCATTTT | CASSFTVDSNQPQHF | 15 | TRBJ1-5 | once | TRBV5-6 | -